The rows below give T cell receptor beta chains drawn from one sample of a study of blood T cell repertoires in COVID-19. Clones were read by immunoSEQ multiplex PCR, and TCRdb kept only the in-frame ones, dropping some. Among 70,000 to 85,000 clones listed, around 86% were seen once. Input material: peripheral blood. The receptors here all came from a human donor in a cohort sampled during active COVID-19. Both conserved end residues are trimmed from each CDR3. A D gene is named only where the DNA matches it firmly.

v_call,j_call,d_call,cdr3_aa
TRBV6-1,TRBJ1-5,.,ASSARGEGANQPQH
TRBV7-8,TRBJ1-2,TRBD1,ASSSGTGGADGYT
TRBV7-3,TRBJ1-1,.,ASSFGGNTEAF
TRBV7-2,TRBJ1-3,.,ASSRTTQGSGNTIY
TRBV5-8,TRBJ1-2,TRBD1,ASRGDRTYT
TRBV19,TRBJ2-7,TRBD1,ASSPGQRGYEQY
TRBV5-1,TRBJ2-7,.,ASSLSPSMRYEQY
TRBV6-5,TRBJ2-6,.,ASSYSPSSGANVLT
TRBV24-1,TRBJ2-3,.,ATKGKRTDTQY
TRBV19,TRBJ1-1,.,ASRDPRTEAF
TRBV7-9,TRBJ2-5,.,ASSPRETQY
TRBV5-4,TRBJ2-5,.,ASSSQGRETQY
TRBV28,TRBJ1-2,TRBD1,ASSLTGMAGYT
TRBV5-4,TRBJ2-1,.,ASSLDSISYNEQF
TRBV6-4,TRBJ1-6,.,ASSLTGYNSPLH
TRBV5-1,TRBJ2-7,.,ASSLGGAAYEQY
TRBV10-3,TRBJ2-1,TRBD2,AALGSGASVFNEQF
TRBV18,TRBJ2-5,TRBD2,ASSPDAAGGLETQY
TRBV29-1,TRBJ1-1,TRBD1,SVPGQGGTEAF
TRBV24-1,TRBJ1-1,.,ATSDTLNTEAF
TRBV25-1,TRBJ2-5,TRBD2,ASSELAGVLYQETQY
TRBV18,TRBJ1-5,TRBD1,ASSPRQGGSNQPQH
TRBV6-4,TRBJ1-2,TRBD1,ASSDSPRGFGGYT
TRBV30,TRBJ2-5,TRBD2,AWSVPAGVRETQY
TRBV5-4,TRBJ2-7,TRBD2,ASSFTSANYEQY
TRBV30,TRBJ1-3,TRBD1,AWVQRGQYYQSSGNTIY
TRBV5-6,TRBJ2-1,TRBD1,ASSSPGQGEDEQF
TRBV4-1,TRBJ2-3,TRBD2,ASSQESAGGHTDTQY
TRBV11-3,TRBJ1-3,.,ASSPGSLNTIY
TRBV2,TRBJ1-1,.,ASRLGGGTEAF
TRBV7-9,TRBJ2-5,.,ASSLGGDRETQY
TRBV3-1/TRBV3-2,TRBJ2-3,TRBD2,ASSPTSGGISDTQY
TRBV5-4,TRBJ1-1,.,ASSSRVDTEAF
TRBV24-1,TRBJ2-5,TRBD1,ATSDWGQGQETQY
TRBV5-3,TRBJ2-2,TRBD2,ARRWGPGGKLGELF
TRBV27,TRBJ2-7,.,ASSLSRVNSYEQY
TRBV2,TRBJ1-3,TRBD1,ASGVGGASGNTIY
TRBV27,TRBJ1-5,TRBD1,ASTTGGQPQH
TRBV4-2,TRBJ2-7,.,ASSQDRAGADYEQY
TRBV7-6,TRBJ2-6,.,ASSLLGTGGTGTSGANVLT
TRBV4-1,TRBJ1-4,.,ASSQRGGRQNEKLF
TRBV5-1,TRBJ1-2,.,ASSSGGDGAGYT
TRBV4-1,TRBJ1-1,.,ASSHPGGILNTEAF
TRBV7-8,TRBJ2-1,TRBD2,ASSRRPSGLSSYNEQF
TRBV2,TRBJ1-1,.,ASRTLIRGVTEAF
TRBV11-3,TRBJ2-5,TRBD1,ASSSGTGGQETQY
TRBV5-4,TRBJ2-3,.,ASTLIETGPDTQY
TRBV25-1,TRBJ1-3,.,ASRQSSGNTIY
TRBV5-5,TRBJ2-7,TRBD2,ASSSRGDYEQY
TRBV7-2,TRBJ2-3,TRBD2,ASSLGAGAPDTQY
TRBV5-1,TRBJ2-5,.,ASSLAVGRAETQY
TRBV7-6,TRBJ1-6,.,ASSYGQSGNSPLH
TRBV6-2/TRBV6-3,TRBJ2-3,.,ASSFLSSTDTQY
TRBV6-1,TRBJ2-3,TRBD1,ASSEGTGGTDTQY
TRBV9,TRBJ2-3,.,ASSAGTSTDTQY
TRBV7-9,TRBJ1-1,.,ASSLGGRGTDTEAF
TRBV28,TRBJ2-3,.,ASSPVVGVTDTQY